Below, one T cell receptor beta chain is given with its context. The antigen is unknown. CDR1 is SEHNR, CDR2 FQNEAQ, per germline (reference sequence). The CDR3 consists of 11 residues. V gave up 4 bases and J gave up 4 bases, with 5 bases separating them. Clones were sequenced by immunoSEQ multiplex PCR, and TCRdb holds only the in-frame ones, with some missing. Among roughly 100,000 clones listed, 80% to 85% were seen once. This sample is part of a study of T cell responses to AZD1222 COVID-19 vaccine. Across the whole study: Some second doses came at about 4 weeks and others at about 12 weeks; these were pooled.

The study, taken as a whole, reports: Possibly, clonal diversity was underestimated; donors were largely white British and included more females. Researchers took repertoire samples only after the peak T cell response had come.

The chain uses TRBV7-9 and TRBJ2-7, with D hard to call. The material was peripheral blood, obtained on day 0 of AZD1222 vaccination. This TCR was sampled from an adult in good health. CDR3 residues: CASSYEYEQYF. CDR3 coding DNA: TGTGCCAGCAGCTACGAGTACGAGCAGTACTTC.